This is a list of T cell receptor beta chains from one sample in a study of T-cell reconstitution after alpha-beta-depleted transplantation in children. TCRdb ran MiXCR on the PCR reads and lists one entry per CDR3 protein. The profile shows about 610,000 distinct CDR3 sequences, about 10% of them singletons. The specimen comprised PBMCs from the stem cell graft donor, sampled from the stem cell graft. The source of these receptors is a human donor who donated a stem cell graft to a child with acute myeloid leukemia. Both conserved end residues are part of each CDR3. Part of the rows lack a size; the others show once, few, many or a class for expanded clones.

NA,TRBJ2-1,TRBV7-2,CASSLAGLGFSSYNEQFF
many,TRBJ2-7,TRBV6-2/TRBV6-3,CASSRGTNVLSSYEQYF
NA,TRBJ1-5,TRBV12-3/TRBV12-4,CASSLLTGGSNQPQHF
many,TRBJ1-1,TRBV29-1,CSVVDSGTEAFF
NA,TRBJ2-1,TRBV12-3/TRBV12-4,CASSWAGGGSKPYNEQFF
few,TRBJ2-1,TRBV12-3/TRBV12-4,CASSLMSPRDRGLRSSYNEQFF
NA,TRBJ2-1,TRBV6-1,CASSPSNSYNEQFF
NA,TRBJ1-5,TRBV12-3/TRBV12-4,CASSPGQGFDQPQHF
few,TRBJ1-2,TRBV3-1,CASSQYRIYGYTF
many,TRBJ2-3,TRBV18,CASSPGSLTDTQYF
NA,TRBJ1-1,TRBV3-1,CASSHRDRAGVEAFF
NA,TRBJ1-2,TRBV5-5,CASRLGQGYGYTF
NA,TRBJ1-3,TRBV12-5,CASATGTGAGNTIYF
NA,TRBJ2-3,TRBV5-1,CASSRLGRVTDTQYF
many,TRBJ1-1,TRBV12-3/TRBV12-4,CASSFWAGSGYPEAFF
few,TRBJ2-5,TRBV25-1,CASSVTGVAGETQYF
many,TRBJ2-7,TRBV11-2,CASSLDPPSGRPYEQYF
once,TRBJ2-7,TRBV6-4,CASSNSSPGLAGAYEQYF
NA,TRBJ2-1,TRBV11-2,CASSLGPASAHSYNEQFF
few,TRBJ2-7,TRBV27,CASSFFGGTSYEQYF
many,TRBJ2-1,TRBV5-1,CASSYQGSSYNEQFF
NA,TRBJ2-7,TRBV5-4,CASSSVSGEQYF
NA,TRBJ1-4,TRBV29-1,CSVRTGAATNEKLFF
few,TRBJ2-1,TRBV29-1,CSVPPEETPLGAEQFF
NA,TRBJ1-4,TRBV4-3,CASGQSPEGNEKLFF
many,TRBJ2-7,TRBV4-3,CASSQDATADYEQYF
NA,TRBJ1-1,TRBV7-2,CASYGGYTEAFF
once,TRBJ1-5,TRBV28,CASSSGQDDSNQPQHF
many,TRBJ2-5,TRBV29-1,CSVDPLAGETQYF
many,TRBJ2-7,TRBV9,CASSVRRDAIYEQYF
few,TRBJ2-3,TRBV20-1,CSAPPDRASTDTQYF
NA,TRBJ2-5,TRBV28,CASSSQRLGGETQYF
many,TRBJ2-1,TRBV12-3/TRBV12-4,CASSKAGGPYNEQFF
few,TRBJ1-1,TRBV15,CATSRDLGNTEAFF
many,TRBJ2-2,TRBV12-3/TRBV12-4,CASSQPPAGELFF
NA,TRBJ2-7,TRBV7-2,CASSLGGFGQYF
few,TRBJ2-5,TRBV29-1,CSVDLRDSQETQYF
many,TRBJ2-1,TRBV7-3,CASSKDRANNEQFF
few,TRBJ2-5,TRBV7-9,CASSLSPSRNQETQYF
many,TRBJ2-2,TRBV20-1,CSARDTTVGAGELFF
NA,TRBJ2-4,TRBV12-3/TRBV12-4,CASSPGGTKNIQYF
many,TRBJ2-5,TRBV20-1,CSAPGLKETQYF
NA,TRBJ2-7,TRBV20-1,CSARPGTSGSYEQYF
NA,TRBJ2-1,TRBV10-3,CAHGVAVTSSYNEQFF
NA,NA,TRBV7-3,CASSHLGQGYEQFF
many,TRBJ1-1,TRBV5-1,CASSFGLRRILGTEAFF
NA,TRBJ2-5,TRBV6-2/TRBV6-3,CASSPAGRPQETQYF
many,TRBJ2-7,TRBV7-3,CASSPGGLDYEQYF
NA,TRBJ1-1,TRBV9,CASSVLTGVTAEAFF
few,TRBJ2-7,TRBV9,CASSVGSSHAAEQYF
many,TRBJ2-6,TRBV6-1,CASSDEGRRSGANVLTF
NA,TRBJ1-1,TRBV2,CASSEDLGTTEAFF
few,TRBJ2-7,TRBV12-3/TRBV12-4,CASSLYQGAYEQYF